A single sample gave rise to the 26 T cell receptor beta chains below, sequenced in a study of naive and memory T cell subsets. An equimolar mix of two oligonucleotides served as the beta constant-region primer for TRBC1 and TRBC2. The ligated cDNA underwent four PCR rounds using SP2 and nested alpha and beta constant-region primers. In TCRdb, the UMI-ligation and nested PCR reads were re-called with MiXCR into one record per CDR3 protein. Of more than 100,000 distinct CDR3 sequences detected, 35% to 40% appear once; the ten largest clones hold approximately 0.9%. Source material: central memory CD4+ T cells from blood. The source is a human donor in good health.

This clonotype was found many times. The chain couples TRBV20-1 to TRBJ2-7; D is unclear. Germline V CDR1 and CDR2: DFQATT, SNEGSKA (reference sequence). V dropped 0 bases and J dropped 3 bases, with 12 bases sitting between them. The CDR3 is made up of 14 amino acids. The CDR3 DNA reads TGCAGTGCTAGAGATCGGCAGTCAGGCTACGAGCAGTACTTC. This codes for CSARDRQSGYEQYF.

This clonotype was seen a single time. The chain links TRBV28 to TRBJ2-7; no reliable D call. Germline V lookup: CDR1 MDHEN, CDR2 SYDVKM. V gave up 4 bases and J gave up 0 bases, with 13 bases separating them. This CDR3 region has 15 residues. The CDR3 coding sequence is TGTGCCAGCAGTTCTACGGACCACTACTCCTACGAGCAGTACTTC. Amino acids: CASSSTDHYSYEQYF.

This chain links TRBV29-1 with TRBJ2-1; D possibly corresponds to TRBD1 (6 bases). This CDR3 contains 13 residues. Trimming removed 5 bases at V and 6 bases at J, with 14 bases between. Germline CDR1 SQVTM, CDR2 ANQGSEA. The CDR3 nucleotides read TGCAGCGTTAACAGGGAGAACTCCAATGAGCAGTTCTTC. Protein product: CSVNRENSNEQFF.

This clonotype came up a few times. The V and J genes are TRBV6-8 and TRBJ2-7, with 11 bases lining up with TRBD2. The CDR3 has 18 amino acids. The junction had 19 bases not matched to a gene; V was cut back by 6 bases and J by 6 bases. From germline, CDR1 is MNHGY and CDR2 SAAAGT. Here the CDR3 reads CASSSPFSGRAGPPEQYF. The CDR3 nucleotides are TGTGCCAGCAGCTCTCCGTTTAGCGGGAGGGCCGGTCCTCCCGAGCAGTACTTC.

This chain joins TRBV10-1 and TRBJ2-3, with no clear D. The CDR3 is 13 amino acids. Germline assignment: CDR1 WNHNN and CDR2 SYGVQD (reference sequence). Trimming took 3 bases from V and 2 from J, leaving 6 bases between them. The CDR3 protein is CASSENPTDTQYF. CDR3 nucleotide sequence: TGCGCCAGCAGTGAAAATCCCACAGATACGCAGTATTTT.

The chain links TRBV20-1 to TRBJ2-1; D remains ambiguous. The CDR3 is made up of 15 amino acids. The germline CDR1 and CDR2 sequences are DFQATT and SNEGSKA (reference sequence). V lost 0 bases and J lost 2, with 11 bases in between. CDR3 protein: CSARDLRLAYNEQFF. In DNA, the CDR3 is TGCAGTGCTAGAGATTTACGGCTAGCCTACAATGAGCAGTTCTTC.

The chain employs TRBV12-3 or TRBV12-4 and TRBJ2-1, with 7 bases matching TRBD2. The CDR3 sequence is 14 residues long. Germline trimming cut 5 bases from V and 6 bases from J; bases unmatched to any gene: 7. The CDR3 nucleotides read TGTGCCAGCAGTCACTACCGGGAGGTCAATGAGCAGTTCTTC. Translation gives CASSHYREVNEQFF.

J is TRBJ1-5 and V is TRBV5-5, with D possibly TRBD1 on 5 matching bases. Per germline, CDR1 SGHKS and CDR2 YYEKEE (reference sequence). Trimming took 4 bases from V and 6 from J, leaving 17 bases between them. The CDR3 covers 15 residues. CDR3 coding DNA: TGTGCCAGCAGCCCCGAGTGGGGGGTTGCTCAGCCCCAGCATTTT. This encodes CASSPEWGVAQPQHF. Based on the CDR3 plus reference TRBV5-5 and TRBJ1-5, the full variable domain is DAGVTQSPTHLIKTRGQQVTLRCSPISGHKSVSWYQQVLGQGPQFIFQYYEKEERGRGNFPDRFSARQFPNYSSELNVNALLLGDSALYLCASSPEWGVAQPQHFGDGTRLSIL.

This clonotype was seen a handful of times. The gene calls are TRBV6-5 and TRBJ2-1; 8 positions match TRBD1. V lost 5 bases, J lost 5 bases, and 8 bases stayed unmatched. The CDR3 is made up of 15 amino acids. CDR1 MNHEY and CDR2 SVGAGI come from the germline V gene. CDR3 sequence reads: CASSPHRDRNNEQFF. CDR3 bases: TGTGCCAGCAGTCCACACCGGGACAGGAACAATGAGCAGTTCTTC.

This chain joins TRBV6-6 and TRBJ1-4; TRBD1 might be the D (5 bases). Germline assignment: CDR1 MNHNY and CDR2 SVGAGI (reference sequence). Trimming removed 5 bases at V and 8 bases at J, with 18 bases between. This CDR3 is built from 15 residues. This CDR3 reads CASSNRDRLIEKLFF. DNA of the CDR3: TGTGCCAGCAGTAACCGGGACCGCTTAATCGAAAAACTGTTTTTT.

The J gene is TRBJ2-1, the V gene TRBV20-1, with 11 bases that match TRBD2. Germline CDR1 is DFQATT and CDR2 is SNEGSKA (reference sequence). Trimming removed 4 bases from V and 8 bases from J; junction bases left unmatched: 7. The CDR3 is 14 residues long. The CDR3 DNA sequence: TGCAGTGCTATTACTAGCGGGAGTAAAGATGAGCAGTTCTTC. This gives the protein CSAITSGSKDEQFF.

This clonotype has a handful of counts. The CDR3, as DNA: TGTGCCAGCAGTTTATTGGGAAGGGCCAATGAGCAGTTCTTC. It encodes CASSLLGRANEQFF. This chain connects TRBV28 to TRBJ2-1, with D unresolved. V was trimmed by 1 base and J by 6 bases, leaving 10 bases between them. Germline CDR1 reads MDHEN; CDR2 reads SYDVKM. This CDR3 region has 14 residues.

This clonotype appeared a few times. The J gene is TRBJ2-1, the V gene TRBV7-2; 12 bases agree with TRBD2. V was pared by 4 bases and J by 5 bases, with 3 bases of the junction left unmatched. The CDR3 runs to 15 residues. Germline assignment: CDR1 SGHTA and CDR2 FQGNSA. In nucleotides, the CDR3 is TGTGCCAGCAGCTCCGGACTAGCGGGGAACAATGAGCAGTTCTTC. This codes for CASSSGLAGNNEQFF.

This clonotype came up a few times. CDR3 protein: CASSSDRGLEETQYF. CDR3 coding DNA: TGTGCCAGCAGCTCCGACAGGGGGCTTGAAGAGACCCAGTACTTC. The chain recombines TRBV5-6 with TRBJ2-5; 10 nucleotides agree with TRBD1. Per germline, CDR1 SGHDT and CDR2 YYEEEE. CDR3 size: 15 residues. The V gene end was trimmed by 3 bases and the J gene end by 3 bases; junction bases not matched to a gene: 5.

The rearrangement joins TRBV18 to TRBJ1-5; 7 positions agree with TRBD1. The CDR3 consists of 14 residues. Germline-derived CDR1 and CDR2 are KGHSH and LQKENI. The ends lost 8 bases at V and 4 bases at J; junction bases unmatched: 8. CDR3 protein: CASAQGTRNQPQHF. The CDR3 DNA reads TGTGCCAGCGCACAGGGGACTAGAAATCAGCCCCAGCATTTT.

The V gene is TRBV19, the J gene TRBJ2-3; D may be TRBD2 (6 bases). Per germline, CDR1 LNHDA and CDR2 SQIVND (reference sequence). V lost 6 bases to trimming and J lost 3 bases, with 13 bases between them. The CDR3 sequence is 14 residues long. The chain's CDR3 is CASSSRGTTDTQYF. The CDR3 bases are TGTGCCAGTAGCTCGCGGGGAACTACAGATACGCAGTATTTT. Filled out from reference TRBV19 and TRBJ2-3, the complete variable domain reads DGGITQSPKYLFRKEGQNVTLSCEQNLNHDAMYWYRQDPGQGLRLIYYSQIVNDFQKGDIAEGYSVSREKKESFPLTVTSAQKNPTAFYLCASSSRGTTDTQYFGPGTRLTVL.

V gene TRBV12-3 or TRBV12-4 combines with J gene TRBJ2-1; D uncertain. Trimming left V 3 bases short and J 4 bases short, with 13 bases between. CDR3 length: 15 residues. The CDR3 loop is CASSFGSAAYNEQFF. The CDR3 DNA reads TGTGCCAGCAGTTTTGGCAGCGCAGCATACAATGAGCAGTTCTTC.

The chain joins TRBV7-9 to TRBJ1-5; the match to TRBD1 covers 9 bases. V lost 0 bases to trimming and J lost 3 bases; unmatched junction nucleotides: 6. CDR1 is SEHNR and CDR2 is FQNEAQ in the germline V gene (reference sequence). This CDR3 region has 17 residues. The CDR3 DNA is TGTGCCAGCAGCTTAGCGTTCGGGACAGGGAACAATCAGCCCCAGCATTTT. This gives the protein CASSLAFGTGNNQPQHF.

J is TRBJ2-1 and V is TRBV6-2 or TRBV6-3; 9 bases align to TRBD2. The CDR3 contains 16 residues. V lost 6 bases to trimming and J lost 5 bases; unmatched junction nucleotides: 11. From germline, CDR1 is MNHEY and CDR2 SVGEGT. The CDR3 DNA sequence: TGTGCCAGCAGACCTGGACTAGCGCTACTCAACAATGAGCAGTTCTTC. Its protein is CASRPGLALLNNEQFF.

This rearrangement joins TRBV12-5 to TRBJ2-1; 9 positions match TRBD2. The CDR3 has 14 amino acids. Losses at the gene ends were 6 bases for V and 7 bases for J; bases not matched to a gene: 7. In germline, CDR1 is LGHNT, CDR2 FRNRAP. CDR3 DNA: TGTGCTAGTGGCTTGACTAGCGGCCTGAATGAGCAGTTCTTC. Its translation: CASGLTSGLNEQFF.

V gene TRBV6-1 combines with J gene TRBJ2-7; TRBD1 is a possible D gene (6 bases). The germline V gene has CDR1 MNHNS and CDR2 SASEGT. The CDR3 loop spans 15 amino acids. Trimming cost V 2 bases and J 1 base, with 12 bases left between them. CDR3 coding DNA: TGTGCCAGCAGTGAACTGCAGGGGATATCCTACGAGCAGTACTTC. This encodes CASSELQGISYEQYF.

The CDR3 DNA reads TGTGCCAGCAGTTCGGGACTAGCGGGAGGGTCCAATGAGCAGTTCTTC. This translates into CASSSGLAGGSNEQFF. The chain combines TRBV6-2 or TRBV6-3 with TRBJ2-1; TRBD2 agrees at 16 bases. The germline V gene encodes CDR1 MNHEY and CDR2 SVGEGT. J lost 6 bases, V lost 4 bases, and 3 bases had no gene match. This CDR3 region has 16 residues.

V and J are TRBV6-1 and TRBJ1-5; TRBD1 matches 8 bases. V was pared by 6 bases and J by 5 bases, with 9 bases of the junction left unmatched. This CDR3 region has 15 residues. Germline assignment: CDR1 MNHNS and CDR2 SASEGT. The CDR3 DNA sequence: TGTGCCAGCAGACTCGGGACAGGCCGGTATCAGCCCCAGCATTTT. Its translation: CASRLGTGRYQPQHF.

A few counts support this clonotype. This rearrangement joins TRBV20-1 to TRBJ2-7; D tentatively fits TRBD1 or TRBD2 (5 bases each). CDR1 is DFQATT, CDR2 SNEGSKA, per germline (reference sequence). The CDR3 spans 12 residues. V was pared by 4 bases and J by 5 bases, with 12 bases between. CDR3 protein: CSAIRDGNEQYF. CDR3 coding DNA: TGCAGTGCTATCAGGGACGGGAACGAGCAGTACTTC.

The rearrangement uses TRBV6-5 and TRBJ2-1, with 8 positions matching TRBD2. The trim removed 8 bases at V and 4 bases at J, leaving 10 bases unmatched. This CDR3 is 15 amino acids long. Germline lookup yields CDR1 MNHEY and CDR2 SVGAGI. The CDR3 DNA reads as TGTGCCAGCCGACGATCTAGCGGGTCTTACAATGAGCAGTTCTTC. This codes for CASRRSSGSYNEQFF.

J is TRBJ2-5 and V is TRBV3-1; 13 nucleotides line up with TRBD2. V lost 1 base and J lost 3; bases outside the gene matches: 2. The length of the CDR3 is 16 residues. CDR1 is LGHDT, CDR2 YNNKEL, per germline (reference sequence). In DNA, the CDR3 is TGTGCCAGCAGCCAAGGACTAGCGGGAGGTAAAGAGACCCAGTACTTC. Translation: CASSQGLAGGKETQYF.